This note documents a single T cell receptor beta chain sequence. What it recognizes is unknown. The intended depth for sequencing was 1 in 200,000 to 1 in 1 million T cells. Clones were sequenced by immunoSEQ multiplex PCR, and TCRdb holds only the in-frame ones, with some missing. The sample holds more than 200,000 clones, 75% to 85% seen once. This record belongs to a study of cytotoxic CD8 clonotypes in ibrutinib-treated CLL. At the level of the study: Response material was collected after a median approximately 11 months of treatment, range 6 to 36. Sequencing produced an average of roughly 270,000 productive templates and 85,000 to 100,000 productive rearrangements per sample.

Study results and limitations: Researchers report that baseline clonality outpaced age-matched healthy donors and tracked circulating CD8+ T-cell counts.

The CDR3 runs to 16 residues. V was cut by 4 bases and J by 2 bases, with 17 bases left in between. From germline, CDR1 is MRHNA and CDR2 SNTAGT. The receptor comes from a human donor with chronic lymphocytic leukemia. The source was PBMCs, collected after 12 months of ibrutinib treatment. The chain carries TRBV6-4 and TRBJ2-5; D might be TRBD2 (6 bases). Here the CDR3 reads CASSGWTGESQETQYF. The CDR3, as DNA: TGTGCCAGCAGTGGTTGGACGGGGGAATCTCAAGAGACCCAGTACTTC.